Listed below are T cell receptor beta chains from one sample, sequenced in a study of cytomegalovirus exposure and HLA in healthy donors. Profiling relied on immunoSEQ multiplex PCR, and the TCRdb table lists in-frame clones only, not all of them. The listing contains 50,000 to 80,000 clones. What was sequenced was PBMCs. These receptors came from a young woman in good health and CMV-seronegative. Both conserved end residues are part of each CDR3. A D gene is named only where the DNA matches it firmly.

cdr3_aa,cdr3_nt,cdr3_length,j_call,d_call,v_call
CAWSVGGHTDTQYF,TGTGCCTGGAGTGTTGGGGGACACACAGATACGCAGTATTTT,14,TRBJ2-3,NA,TRBV30
CASTSRGGPTDTQYF,TGTGCCAGTACCAGCCGAGGCGGCCCCACAGATACGCAGTATTTT,15,TRBJ2-3,NA,TRBV7-9
CASSQGRVLNTEAFF,TGCGCCAGCAGCCAAGGACGGGTTCTTAACACTGAAGCTTTCTTT,15,TRBJ1-1,NA,TRBV4-1
CASSFTTGDEQYF,TGTGCCAGCAGCTTTACTACAGGGGACGAGCAGTACTTC,13,TRBJ2-7,TRBD1,TRBV7-8
CASSPDREHYGYTF,TGCGCCAGCAGCCCTGACAGGGAACACTATGGCTACACCTTC,14,TRBJ1-2,TRBD1,TRBV5-1
CASSPGTEPREAFF,TGTGCCAGCAGCCCCGGGACAGAACCCAGAGAAGCTTTCTTT,14,TRBJ1-1,TRBD1,TRBV5-4
CASSPRGTEAFF,TGTGCCAGCAGCCCCCGGGGGACTGAAGCTTTCTTT,12,TRBJ1-1,NA,TRBV7-9
CASSFGIYQPQHF,TGTGCCAGCAGTTTCGGTATTTATCAGCCCCAGCATTTT,13,TRBJ1-5,NA,TRBV27
CASSPPVPNYYEQYF,TGTGCCAGCAGCCCTCCGGTTCCCAACTACTACGAGCAGTACTTC,15,TRBJ2-7,NA,TRBV11-2
CSVPGLGADTQYF,TGCAGCGTCCCGGGTCTAGGGGCTGATACGCAGTATTTT,13,TRBJ2-3,NA,TRBV29-1
CASSQIRRTGYGYTF,TGCGCCAGCAGCCAGATCCGGAGAACTGGCTATGGCTACACCTTC,15,TRBJ1-2,NA,TRBV4-1
CASSVGSGNTEAFF,TGTGCCAGCAGCGTAGGTAGCGGTAACACTGAAGCTTTCTTT,14,TRBJ1-1,NA,TRBV9
CASSEQGGGTEAFF,TGCGCCAGCAGCGAACAGGGGGGAGGGACTGAAGCTTTCTTT,14,TRBJ1-1,TRBD1,TRBV5-1
CASSLAVTYEQYF,TGTGCCAGTAGTTTGGCGGTGACCTACGAGCAGTACTTC,13,TRBJ2-7,NA,TRBV19
CASSPTGPNTEAFF,TGTGCCAGCAGTCCGACAGGGCCGAACACTGAAGCTTTCTTT,14,TRBJ1-1,TRBD1,TRBV2
CASNIMAGLPDTQYF,TGTGCCAGCAATATAATGGCGGGGCTCCCAGATACGCAGTATTTT,15,TRBJ2-3,NA,TRBV27
CASSTGQGRGYTF,TGTGCCAGCAGTACGGGACAGGGAAGGGGCTACACCTTC,13,TRBJ1-2,TRBD1,TRBV25-1
CASSMEPGVGGYTF,TGCGCCAGCAGCATGGAACCCGGGGTGGGTGGCTACACCTTC,14,TRBJ1-2,NA,TRBV5-1
CAWRGGRVNTGELFF,TGTGCCTGGAGAGGCGGCAGGGTGAACACCGGGGAGCTGTTTTTT,15,TRBJ2-2,NA,TRBV30
CASSPGSGYGYTF,TGTGCCAGCAGCCCGGGATCGGGCTATGGCTACACCTTC,13,TRBJ1-2,NA,TRBV6-5
CATSSRTSTDTQYF,TGTGCCACCAGCAGTAGGACTAGCACAGATACGCAGTATTTT,14,TRBJ2-3,NA,TRBV15